A single sample gave rise to the 27 T cell receptor beta chains below, sequenced in a study of blood T cell repertoires in COVID-19. The data were produced by immunoSEQ multiplex PCR, yet TCRdb's version contains in-frame clones alone and is incomplete. Among some 140,000 clones listed, roughly 84% were seen once. Material for sequencing was PBMCs or T cells enriched from blood (not recorded which). These receptors were obtained from a man in his forties or fifties with acute COVID-19.

The chain combines TRBV2 with TRBJ2-6; D uncertain. Germline CDR1 reads SNHLY; CDR2 reads FYNNEI. The V and J ends lost 5 bases and 3 bases respectively, with 5 bases between them. The CDR3 runs 13 residues. CDR3 residues: CASSPVGANVLTF. CDR3 DNA: TGTGCCAGCAGTCCCGTTGGGGCCAACGTCCTGACTTTC.

V gene TRBV7-8 combines with J gene TRBJ1-5; TRBD1 aligns across 7 bases. The germline V gene encodes CDR1 SGHVS and CDR2 FQNEAQ. The CDR3 spans 15 residues. The junction had 6 bases not matched to a gene; V was cut back by 7 bases and J by 0 bases. The CDR3 sequence is CASNQGGYSNQPQHF. The CDR3 DNA reads as TGTGCCAGCAACCAAGGGGGCTATAGCAATCAGCCCCAGCATTTT.

The chain employs TRBV5-1 and TRBJ2-1; D is possibly TRBD2 (5 bases). Germline V CDR1 and CDR2: SGHRS, YFSETQ. The CDR3 contains 15 residues. The V gene lost 0 bases and the J gene lost 9 bases, with 16 bases spanning the gap. This chain's CDR3 is CASSLAVGSRVEQFF. The DNA of the CDR3 is TGCGCCAGCAGCTTGGCCGTCGGCTCGAGGGTTGAGCAGTTCTTC.

This clone was seen more than once but under ten times. V gene TRBV27 combines with J gene TRBJ1-5, with a tentative D call TRBD1 (6 bases). Germline V gene sequence: CDR1 MNHEY, CDR2 SMNVEV (reference sequence). Trimming took off 5 bases at V and 8 bases at J, with 16 bases between the two ends. This CDR3 spans 14 amino acids. The CDR3 region is CASSATGPSKPQHF. The CDR3 nucleotides are TGTGCCAGCAGTGCGACAGGCCCCAGTAAGCCCCAGCATTTT.

V usage is TRBV28 and J usage is TRBJ2-7; 10 bases align to TRBD1. This CDR3 spans 14 amino acids. Losses at the gene ends were 7 bases for V and 3 bases for J; bases not matched to a gene: 6. Germline-derived CDR1 and CDR2 are MDHEN and SYDVKM. CDR3 loop: CASTHRDRGYEQYF. CDR3 nucleotide sequence: TGTGCCAGCACCCACCGGGACAGGGGCTACGAGCAGTACTTC.

The chain couples TRBV15 to TRBJ2-1, with D possibly being TRBD2 (6 bases). The CDR3 length is 15 residues. Per the germline V gene, CDR1 is LNHNV and CDR2 is YYDKDF (reference sequence). V lost 4 bases and J lost 3, with 13 bases in between. The CDR3 nucleotides are TGTGCCACCAGCATTTCCAGGACTAACTACAATGAGCAGTTCTTC. As protein: CATSISRTNYNEQFF.

The chain recombines TRBV5-4 with TRBJ2-2; the match to TRBD1 covers 7 bases. CDR3 size: 15 residues. In germline, CDR1 is SGHNT, CDR2 YYREEE (reference sequence). The trim removed 2 bases at V and 7 bases at J, leaving 8 bases unmatched. CDR3 region: CASSFVRGGYGELFF. In nucleotides, the CDR3 is TGTGCCAGCAGCTTCGTAAGAGGGGGCTACGGGGAGCTGTTTTTT.

The rearrangement joins TRBV4-3 to TRBJ1-5, with unresolved D. The germline V gene has CDR1 LGHNA and CDR2 YSLEER. V lost 5 bases and J lost 4, with 18 bases in between. The CDR3 is 16 amino acids. CDR3: CASSYNIGEGNQPQHF. The CDR3 bases are TGCGCCAGCAGCTATAATATTGGGGAGGGTAATCAGCCCCAGCATTTT.

The genes are TRBV4-3 and TRBJ2-7, with 11 positions matching TRBD2. CDR3 size: 15 residues. The germline V gene has CDR1 LGHNA and CDR2 YSLEER. J lost 7 bases, V lost 0 bases, and 5 bases had no gene match. CDR3 residues: CASSQDIAGGREQYF. CDR3 nucleotides: TGCGCCAGCAGCCAAGATATAGCGGGGGGGAGGGAGCAGTACTTC.

This chain's CDR3 is CASSLTGGQNTEAFF. Here the CDR3 DNA reads TGTGCCAGCAGCTTAACTGGGGGACAGAACACTGAAGCTTTCTTT. The rearrangement uses TRBV7-2 and TRBJ1-1, with D possibly matching TRBD1 (6 bases). There are 15 residues in the CDR3. Looked up from germline, CDR1 is SGHTA and CDR2 is FQGNSA. Trimming took off 2 bases at V and 1 base at J, with 11 bases between the two ends.

The gene calls are TRBV7-2 and TRBJ2-7; D unclear. The CDR3 contains 13 residues. V lost 5 bases to trimming and J lost 4 bases, with 12 bases between them. Germline lookup yields CDR1 SGHTA and CDR2 FQGNSA. The CDR3 here is CASSPPSEYEQYF. The CDR3 DNA reads TGTGCCAGCAGCCCCCCTAGTGAATACGAGCAGTACTTC.

The chain joins TRBV28 to TRBJ1-6; D is ambiguous. The CDR3 contains 12 residues. V was trimmed by 7 bases and J by 6 bases, leaving 7 bases between them. The V gene's germline CDR1 is MDHEN and CDR2 SYDVKM. The CDR3 reads CASKGGNSPLHF. The CDR3 nucleotides read TGTGCCAGCAAGGGAGGTAATTCACCCCTCCACTTT.

The chain links TRBV11-2 to TRBJ2-7, with TRBD1 identical over 10 bases. Germline V gene sequence: CDR1 SGHAT, CDR2 FQNNGV. The CDR3 loop spans 16 amino acids. V was pared by 0 bases and J by 3 bases, with 5 bases of the junction left unmatched. CDR3 nucleotide sequence: TGTGCCAGCAGCTTAGATTGGGACAGGGGTTTCTACGAGCAGTACTTC. This gives the protein CASSLDWDRGFYEQYF.

J is TRBJ2-1 and V is TRBV11-2; D gene uncertain. The CDR3 covers 12 residues. V was shortened by 1 base and J by 7 bases, with 5 bases between the two germline ends. The germline V gene has CDR1 SGHAT and CDR2 FQNNGV. The CDR3 is CASSLGDNEQFF. The CDR3 bases are TGTGCCAGCAGCTTAGGAGATAATGAGCAGTTCTTC.

For the CDR3, the DNA is TGTGCCAGCAGCTTAGTTTTGGGGGGGCTGGGCAATGAGCAGTTCTTC. Translating it yields CASSLVLGGLGNEQFF. J is TRBJ2-1 and V is TRBV7-8, with D perhaps TRBD2 (7 bases). Trimming stripped 1 base from V and 6 bases from J, with 16 bases between. Looked up from germline, CDR1 is SGHVS and CDR2 is FQNEAQ. The CDR3 runs 16 residues.

The chain is built from TRBV11-2 and TRBJ2-1; 7 nucleotides align to TRBD2. CDR1 is SGHAT and CDR2 is FQNNGV in the germline V gene. The CDR3 extends over 15 amino acids. Trimming removed 1 base from V and 0 bases from J; junction bases left unmatched: 0. The CDR3 nucleotides are TGTGCCAGCAGCTTAGGCGGGAGCTCCTACAATGAGCAGTTCTTC. It translates to CASSLGGSSYNEQFF.

On this clone itself: The junction does not match germline at one end; this may be a read error. The chain links TRBV5-6 to TRBJ2-2, with D possibly TRBD2 on 6 matching bases. This CDR3 has 17 residues. CDR1 is SGHDT, CDR2 YYEEEE, per germline. The DNA for the CDR3 is TGTGCCAGCAGTTTGGGGTTGGGACTCCCGAACACCGGGGAGCTGTTTTTT. It is translated as CASSLGLGLPNTGELFF.

This chain connects TRBV18 to TRBJ1-1, with no clear D. The V gene's germline CDR1 is KGHSH and CDR2 LQKENI. Deletions cut 1 base from V and 2 bases from J, with 8 bases between. The CDR3 sequence is 14 residues long. As DNA, the CDR3 is TGTGCCAGCTCACCACTAGACATAAACACTGAAGCTTTCTTT. It translates to CASSPLDINTEAFF. The full variable domain, its missing parts supplied by reference TRBV18 and TRBJ1-1, is NAGVMQNPRHLVRRRGQEARLRCSPMKGHSHVYWYRQLPEEGLKFMVYLQKENIIDESGMPKERFSAEFPKEGPSILRIQQVVRGDSAAYFCASSPLDINTEAFFGQGTRLTVV.

V usage is TRBV2 and J usage is TRBJ1-1, with TRBD1 matching over 7 bases. V lost 6 bases, J lost 12 bases, and 13 bases stayed unmatched. Germline assignment: CDR1 SNHLY and CDR2 FYNNEI. This CDR3 region has 13 residues. CDR3 DNA: TGTGCCAGCAGCCCCAGGGGGGAAACGGTAACTTTCTTT. Translation: CASSPRGETVTFF. The full variable domain, completed using reference TRBV2 and TRBJ1-1, is EPEVTQTPSHQVTQMGQEVILRCVPISNHLYFYWYRQILGQKVEFLVSFYNNEISEKSEIFDDQFSVERPDGSNFTLKIRSTKLEDSAMYFCASSPRGETVTFFGQGTRLTVV.

The rearrangement uses TRBV3-1 (or the pseudogene TRBV3-2) and TRBJ2-1; D is uncertain. Germline CDR1 reads LGHDT; CDR2 reads YNNKEL (reference sequence). Trimming stripped 1 base from V and 3 bases from J, with 10 bases between. The CDR3 consists of 15 residues. The DNA of the CDR3 is TGTGCCAGCAGCCAAGGCATGGGCCTCTACAATGAGCAGTTCTTC. Protein sequence: CASSQGMGLYNEQFF.

CDR3 amino acids: CASSLAEGRGSGPQHF. In DNA, the CDR3 is TGTGCCAGCAGTCTAGCCGAGGGCAGAGGGTCGGGGCCCCAGCATTTT. This chain links TRBV6-6 with TRBJ1-5; D unresolved. This CDR3 contains 16 residues. Deletions cut 5 bases from V and 9 bases from J, with 23 bases between. Germline V gives CDR1 MNHNY, CDR2 SVGAGI (reference sequence).

The chain uses TRBV29-1 and TRBJ2-7; 9 bases match TRBD1. The CDR3 has 17 residues. Germline V gives CDR1 SQVTM, CDR2 ANQGSEA. The ends lost 2 bases at V and 7 bases at J; junction bases unmatched: 18. The CDR3 spells CSVEHTNRGQGLPEQYF. The CDR3 DNA reads as TGCAGCGTTGAACACACTAACCGTGGACAGGGGCTCCCGGAGCAGTACTTC.

The V and J genes are TRBV19 and TRBJ2-7, with D tentatively TRBD2 (5 bases). The germline V and J ends were trimmed by 1 base and 0 bases, with 19 bases remaining between them. The CDR3 loop spans 18 amino acids. CDR1 and CDR2 from the germline V gene are LNHDA and SQIVND (reference sequence). CDR3 protein: CASSIAGGGRTISYEQYF. The CDR3 bases are TGTGCCAGTAGTATAGCCGGAGGAGGCAGGACGATCTCCTACGAGCAGTACTTC.

The table lists this clone with a count of one. The genes are TRBV27 and TRBJ2-3; 10 nucleotides align to TRBD2. The ends lost 10 bases at V and 4 bases at J; junction bases unmatched: 8. CDR1 MNHEY and CDR2 SMNVEV come from the germline V gene (reference sequence). The CDR3 is made up of 14 amino acids. CDR3 region: CAIAERGGSDTQYF. The CDR3 bases are TGTGCCATTGCGGAGCGGGGGGGATCAGATACGCAGTATTTT.

The rearrangement links TRBV13 to TRBJ1-3; tentative D call: TRBD1 (5 bases). Germline V gives CDR1 PRHDT, CDR2 FYEKMQ (reference sequence). V lost 5 bases and J lost 1, with 24 bases in between. The CDR3 sequence is 19 residues long. DNA of the CDR3: TGTGCCAGCAGCCCCCTAAAGGCCGGGGGAGGCTTGTCTGGAAACACCATATATTTT. Protein sequence: CASSPLKAGGGLSGNTIYF.

The chain couples TRBV12-3 or TRBV12-4 to TRBJ2-5; D gene unclear. The CDR3 consists of 12 residues. V lost 3 bases and J 0 bases, leaving 2 bases between the germline ends. CDR3 sequence: CASSFNQETQYF. CDR3 in DNA: TGTGCCAGCAGTTTTAACCAAGAGACCCAGTACTTC.

The J gene is TRBJ1-4, the V gene TRBV4-3; D is unresolved. There are 17 residues in the CDR3. CDR1 is LGHNA, CDR2 YSLEER, per germline. Trimming stripped 4 bases from V and 4 bases from J, with 19 bases between. CDR3 DNA sequence: TGCGCCAGCAGCCGCCAGGTTACTGGGCAGAATAATGAAAAACTGTTTTTT. Translating gives CASSRQVTGQNNEKLFF.